This T cell receptor (beta chain) comes out of a study of blood T cell repertoires in COVID-19. Background on the study: Donors in the United States, Italy and Spain gave samples during acute or convalescent COVID-19.

This clone was found a few times. This CDR3 comprises 12 residues. Germline V gene lookup returns CDR1 GTSNPN and CDR2 SVGIG (reference sequence). Between the trimmed V and J ends, which lost 7 bases and 4 bases, there was a span of 11 bases. The table came from immunoSEQ multiplex PCR; TCRdb's copy has only in-frame clones and leaves some out. The sample yields about 85,000 clones, 87% seen once. The J gene is TRBJ1-3, the V gene TRBV30, with D unresolved. The receptor's source is a man in his 60s with acute or convalescent COVID-19. The source material was peripheral blood. The CDR3 bases are TGTGCCTATCACCCTAGAGGAAACACCATATATTTT. It yields the protein CAYHPRGNTIYF.